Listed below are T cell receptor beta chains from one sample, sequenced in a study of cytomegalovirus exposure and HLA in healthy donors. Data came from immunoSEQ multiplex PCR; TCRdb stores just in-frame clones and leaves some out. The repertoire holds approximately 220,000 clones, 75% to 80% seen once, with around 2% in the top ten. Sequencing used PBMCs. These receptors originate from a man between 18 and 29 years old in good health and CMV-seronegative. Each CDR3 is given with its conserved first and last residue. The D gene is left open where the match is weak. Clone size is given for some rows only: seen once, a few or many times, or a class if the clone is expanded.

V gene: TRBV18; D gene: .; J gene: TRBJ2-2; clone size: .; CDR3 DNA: TGTGCCAGCTCACCGGGGCCTAACACCGGGGAGCTGTTTTTT; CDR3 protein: CASSPGPNTGELFF
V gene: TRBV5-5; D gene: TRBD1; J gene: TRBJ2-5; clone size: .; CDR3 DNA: TGTGCCAGCAGCCACGGACAGGGCCAAGAGACCCAGTACTTC; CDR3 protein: CASSHGQGQETQYF
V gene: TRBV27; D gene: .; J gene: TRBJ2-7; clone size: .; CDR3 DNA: TGTGCCAGCAGTTCCTATCCCCTCTACGAGCAGTACTTC; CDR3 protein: CASSSYPLYEQYF
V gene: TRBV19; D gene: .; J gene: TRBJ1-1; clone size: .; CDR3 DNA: TGTGCCAGTAGTATGCTTGGGGACAAGAACACTGAAGCTTTCTTT; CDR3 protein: CASSMLGDKNTEAFF
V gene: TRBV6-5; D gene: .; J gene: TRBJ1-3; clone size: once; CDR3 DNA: TGTGCCAGCAGTTACTCCCGGGACAACTCTGGAAACACCATATATTTT; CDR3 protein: CASSYSRDNSGNTIYF
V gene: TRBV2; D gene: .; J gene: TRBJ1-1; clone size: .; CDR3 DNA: TGTGCCAGCAGTGAACTGGGCGGGATGAACACTGAAGCTTTCTTT; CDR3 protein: CASSELGGMNTEAFF
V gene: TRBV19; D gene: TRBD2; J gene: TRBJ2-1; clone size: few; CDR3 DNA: TGTGCCAGTAGCCCAGGGACTAGCGGGAGTAATGAGCAGTTCTTC; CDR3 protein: CASSPGTSGSNEQFF
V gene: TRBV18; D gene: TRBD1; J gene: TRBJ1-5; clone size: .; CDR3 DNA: TGTGCCAGCTCTCCCGACAGGGCTAAGAGCAATCAGCCCCAGCATTTT; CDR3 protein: CASSPDRAKSNQPQHF
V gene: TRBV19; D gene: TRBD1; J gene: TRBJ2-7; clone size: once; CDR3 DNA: TGTGCCAGTAGTATAGAAGGGGGCAGGACGCCCTACGAGCAGTACTTC; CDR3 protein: CASSIEGGRTPYEQYF
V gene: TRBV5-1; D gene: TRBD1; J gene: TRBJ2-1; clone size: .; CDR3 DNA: TGCGCCAGCAGCGGCGGGACAGGCCGAACGCATCAGTTCTTC; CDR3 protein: CASSGGTGRTHQFF
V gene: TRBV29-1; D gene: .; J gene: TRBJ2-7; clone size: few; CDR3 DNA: TGCAGCGTTGAGATAAGTGGCGGTACCTCTGGGGAGCAGTACTTC; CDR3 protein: CSVEISGGTSGEQYF
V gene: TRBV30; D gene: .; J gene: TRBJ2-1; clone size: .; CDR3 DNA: TGTGCCTGGACGGGGAGTAAGGCCTACAATGAGCAGTTCTTC; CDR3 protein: CAWTGSKAYNEQFF
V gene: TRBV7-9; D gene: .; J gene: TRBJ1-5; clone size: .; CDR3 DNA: TGTTCCAGCAGCTTAGTAGGGTTCGGGAACAATCAGCCCCAGCATTTT; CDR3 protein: CSSSLVGFGNNQPQHF
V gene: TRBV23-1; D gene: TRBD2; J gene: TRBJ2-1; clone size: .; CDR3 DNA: TGCGCCAGCAGTGTCAGGCGGGGGAGCTCCTACAATGAGCAGTTCTTC; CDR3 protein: CASSVRRGSSYNEQFF
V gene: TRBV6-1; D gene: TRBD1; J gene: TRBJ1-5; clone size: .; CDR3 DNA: TGTGCCAGCAGTGACAGGGGGGACAATCAGCCCCAGCATTTT; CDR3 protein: CASSDRGDNQPQHF
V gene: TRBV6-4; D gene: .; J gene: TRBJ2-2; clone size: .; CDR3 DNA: TGTGCCAGCAGTGGCGGGAACGGACCTACAGCCGGGGAGCTGTTTTTT; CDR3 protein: CASSGGNGPTAGELFF
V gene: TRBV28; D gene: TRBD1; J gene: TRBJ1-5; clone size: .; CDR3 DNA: TGTGCCAGCAGCGCAGCAGGGGGCCTAAATCAGCCCCAGCATTTT; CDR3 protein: CASSAAGGLNQPQHF
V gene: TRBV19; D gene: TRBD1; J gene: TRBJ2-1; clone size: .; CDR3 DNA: TGTGCCAGTAGCCGGGACAGGGTAGATGAGCAGTTCTTC; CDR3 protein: CASSRDRVDEQFF
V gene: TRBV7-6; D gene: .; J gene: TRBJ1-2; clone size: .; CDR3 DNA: TGTGCCAGCAGCCCTAGAGAAAGCGGGCTGAACAGTAATGGCTACACCTTC; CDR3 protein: CASSPRESGLNSNGYTF
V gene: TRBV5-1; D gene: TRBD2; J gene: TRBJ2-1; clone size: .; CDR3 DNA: TGCGCCAGCAGCCGTGAGGGACTAGCGGGAGGGCGGAATGAGCAGTTCTTC; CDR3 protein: CASSREGLAGGRNEQFF
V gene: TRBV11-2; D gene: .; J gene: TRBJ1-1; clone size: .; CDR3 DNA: TGTGCCAGCAGCTTAGTTCTGAGGGACATAATCGCTGAAGCTTTCTTT; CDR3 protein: CASSLVLRDIIAEAFF
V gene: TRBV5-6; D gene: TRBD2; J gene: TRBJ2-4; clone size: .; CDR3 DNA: TGTGCCAGCAGCTTTGAAGAGGGAGGGGACAAAAACATTCAGTACTTC; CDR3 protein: CASSFEEGGDKNIQYF
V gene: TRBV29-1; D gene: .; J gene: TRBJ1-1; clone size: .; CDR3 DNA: TGCAGCGTTGAAAATACATTGAACACTGAAGCTTTCTTT; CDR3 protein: CSVENTLNTEAFF
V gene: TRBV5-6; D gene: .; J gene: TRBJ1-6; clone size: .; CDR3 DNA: TGTGCCAGCAGCTTGGCACAGGGAAACGATTCACCCCTCCACTTT; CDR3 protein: CASSLAQGNDSPLHF
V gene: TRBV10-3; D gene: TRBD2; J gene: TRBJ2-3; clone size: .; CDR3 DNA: TGTGCCAGCCGGACTAGTCAGTCCGATACGCAGTATTTT; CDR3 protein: CASRTSQSDTQYF
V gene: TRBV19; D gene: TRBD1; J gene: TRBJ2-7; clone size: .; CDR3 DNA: TGTGCCAGTACCGGGACAGGGTCTGGTTACGAGCAGTACTTC; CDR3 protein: CASTGTGSGYEQYF
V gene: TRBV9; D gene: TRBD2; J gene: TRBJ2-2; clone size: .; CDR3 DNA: TGTGCCAGCAGCGTAGGGGACTCGGGAGGGCCGGGCGGGGAGCTGTTTTTT; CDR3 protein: CASSVGDSGGPGGELFF
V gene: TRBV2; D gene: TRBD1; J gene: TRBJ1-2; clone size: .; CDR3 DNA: TGTGCCAGCATCCTAGGACAGGGGGCGTTTTATGGCTACACCTTC; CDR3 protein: CASILGQGAFYGYTF
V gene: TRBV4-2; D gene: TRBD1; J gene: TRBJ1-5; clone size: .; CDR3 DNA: TGTGCCAGCAGCCATCCCATGCTCGGAACAGACAGGGGGCGGGAGCCCCAGCATTTT; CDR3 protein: CASSHPMLGTDRGREPQHF
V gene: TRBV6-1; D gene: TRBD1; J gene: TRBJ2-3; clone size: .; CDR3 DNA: TGTGCCAGCAGTGAGGAACAGGGGGGCACAGATACGCAGTATTTT; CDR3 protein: CASSEEQGGTDTQYF
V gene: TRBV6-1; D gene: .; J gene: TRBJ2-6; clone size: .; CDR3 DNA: TGTGCCAGCAGTGGGCGGGACCGGCACTCTGGGGCCAACGTCCTGACTTTC; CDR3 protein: CASSGRDRHSGANVLTF
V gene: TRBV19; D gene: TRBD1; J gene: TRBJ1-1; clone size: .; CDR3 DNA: TGTGCCAGTAGTATTGGACAGGGCCTGACTGAAGCTTTCTTT; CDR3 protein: CASSIGQGLTEAFF
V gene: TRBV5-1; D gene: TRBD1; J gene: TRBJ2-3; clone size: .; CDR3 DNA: TGCGCCAGCAGTTACCTGGGACAGAGGAGCACAGATACGCAGTATTTT; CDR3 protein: CASSYLGQRSTDTQYF
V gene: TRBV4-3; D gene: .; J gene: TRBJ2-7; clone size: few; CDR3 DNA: TGCGCCAGCAGCCGGCAGTTCGGAGGGCGCGAAGAGCAGTACTTC; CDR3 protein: CASSRQFGGREEQYF
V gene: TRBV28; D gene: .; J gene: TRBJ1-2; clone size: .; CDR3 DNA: TGTGCCAGCAGTTTATCAGGCAGCTATGGCTACACCTTC; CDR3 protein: CASSLSGSYGYTF
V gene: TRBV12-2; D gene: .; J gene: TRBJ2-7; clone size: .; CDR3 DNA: TGTGCAAGTCGCATAGGATGGGGGGGTGCCCTTTACGAGCAGTACTTC; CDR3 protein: CASRIGWGGALYEQYF
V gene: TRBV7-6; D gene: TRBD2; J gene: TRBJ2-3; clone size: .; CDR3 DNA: TGTGCCAGCAGCTTCGGGACTAGCGGATCAGATACGCAGTATTTT; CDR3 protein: CASSFGTSGSDTQYF
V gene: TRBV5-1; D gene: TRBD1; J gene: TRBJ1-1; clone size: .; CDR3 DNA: TGCGCCAGCAGCCAACAGGGGGAGAACACTGAAGCTTTCTTT; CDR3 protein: CASSQQGENTEAFF
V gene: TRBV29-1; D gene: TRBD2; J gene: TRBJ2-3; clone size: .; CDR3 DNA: TGCAGCGTTGACGGAGTAGCGGGGTCCACAGATACGCAGTATTTT; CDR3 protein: CSVDGVAGSTDTQYF
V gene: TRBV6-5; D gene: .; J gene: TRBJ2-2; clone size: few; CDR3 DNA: TGTGCCAGCAGTTACGGGGGGGCCGGTTCCGGGGAGCTGTTTTTT; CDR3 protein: CASSYGGAGSGELFF